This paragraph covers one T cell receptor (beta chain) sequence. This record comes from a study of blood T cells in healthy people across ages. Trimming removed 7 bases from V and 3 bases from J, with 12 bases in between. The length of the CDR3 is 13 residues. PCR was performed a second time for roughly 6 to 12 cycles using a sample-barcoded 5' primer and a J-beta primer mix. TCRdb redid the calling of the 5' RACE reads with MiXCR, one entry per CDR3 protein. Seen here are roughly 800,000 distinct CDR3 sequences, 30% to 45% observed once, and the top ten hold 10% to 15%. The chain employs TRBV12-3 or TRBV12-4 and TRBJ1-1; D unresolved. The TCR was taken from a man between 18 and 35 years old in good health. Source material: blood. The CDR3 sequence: CASTEQRYTEAFF. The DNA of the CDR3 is TGTGCCAGCACCGAACAACGGTACACTGAAGCTTTCTTT.